This TCR beta chain derives from a study of Graves' ophthalmopathy and Graves' hyperthyroidism. Diagnosis relied on clinical symptoms, serum thyroxine, TRAb, thyroid ultrasound and orbital computed tomography. RNA transcripts were the template, and TCR beta CDR3 regions were amplified from them. Following a first-round RT-PCR that used HTBI primers, a second-round multiplex PCR was carried out. MiXCR, applied by TCRdb to the multiplex PCR reads, yields one record per CDR3 protein. The data show 500,000 to 800,000 distinct CDR3 sequences, with roughly 39% seen just once and over 2.5% held by the top ten. CDR1 and CDR2 (germline): SEHNR, FQNEAQ (reference sequence). V lost 6 bases and J 0 bases, leaving 15 bases between the germline ends. CDR3 size: 17 residues.

The source material was peripheral blood. The receptor was derived from an adult man with Graves' ophthalmopathy. The chain uses TRBV7-9 and TRBJ2-6; D is ambiguous. The CDR3 coding sequence is TGTGCCAGCAGGGCGGAGAGAAGCTCCTCTGGGGCCAACGTCCTGACTTTC. Protein product: CASRAERSSSGANVLTF. Combining the CDR3 with reference TRBV7-9 and TRBJ2-6 gives the whole variable domain DTGVSQNPRHKITKRGQNVTFRCDPISEHNRLYWYRQTLGQGPEFLTYFQNEAQLEKSRLLSDRFSAERPKGSFSTLEIQRTEQGDSAMYLCASRAERSSSGANVLTFGAGSRLTVL.